A selection of T cell receptor beta chains follows, all from one sample in a study of T-cell reconstitution after alpha-beta-depleted transplantation in children. TCRdb analysed the PCR reads with MiXCR anew, one entry per CDR3 protein. This repertoire shows about 200,000 distinct CDR3 sequences, around 7.7% found once; its top ten account for roughly a third. Specimen: PBMCs, mostly from graft donor cells, collected 360 days after TCRalphabeta/CD19-depleted stem cell transplant. The receptors derive from a male patient between 2 and 15 years old who had a stem cell transplant for acute myeloid leukemia, so the T cells may come from the graft donor. Each CDR3 is given without its conserved first and last residue. The order of the fields is J gene, V gene, D gene, CDR3 protein. The D gene is left open where the match is weak.

TRBJ2-3 TRBV12-3/TRBV12-4 - ASNGPGTSDTQY
TRBJ1-2 TRBV12-3/TRBV12-4 - ASTRGRNYGYT
TRBJ2-1 TRBV4-2 TRBD2 ASSQWGTSGFDEQF
TRBJ1-1 TRBV6-5 - ASSRTDGNTEAF
TRBJ1-3 TRBV4-1 - ASSQVGDRSSGNTIY
TRBJ1-5 TRBV7-8 - ASSVSLEPQH
TRBJ2-7 TRBV7-8 TRBD1 ASSLVGEQGAYEQY
TRBJ2-1 TRBV29-1 - SISSWGGSYNEQF
TRBJ2-5 TRBV9 - ASSVEDFAGQETQY
TRBJ2-1 TRBV20-1 - SARELGYNEQF
TRBJ2-3 TRBV12-3/TRBV12-4 - ASSTLARAQY
TRBJ2-7 TRBV28 - ASSSNKDEQY
TRBJ1-5 TRBV5-5 TRBD1 ASSGGQGAIQPQH
TRBJ2-7 TRBV12-3/TRBV12-4 - ASSLRKGLGYEQY
TRBJ2-1 TRBV10-3 TRBD1 AISESIWTGDNEQF
TRBJ2-7 TRBV20-1 TRBD2 SARDPTSGSYEQY
TRBJ2-5 TRBV12-3/TRBV12-4 TRBD1 ASSPGTGVSSTETQY
TRBJ2-5 TRBV7-4 TRBD2 ASTRAGDETQY
TRBJ1-2 TRBV20-1 - SASNGYT
TRBJ2-3 TRBV29-1 - SVDGQGPDTQY
TRBJ1-1 TRBV20-1 - SASTSGNTEAF
TRBJ1-5 TRBV2 TRBD1 ASSPRGAGDQPQH
TRBJ2-1 TRBV29-1 - SVVYGSPSNNEQF
TRBJ1-3 TRBV20-1 - SARGTSGNTIY
TRBJ1-2 TRBV18 - ASSPNFRQDGYT
TRBJ2-3 TRBV12-3/TRBV12-4 TRBD2 ASSPRGHVLAGDLDTQY
TRBJ1-2 TRBV12-3/TRBV12-4 - ASSPWSLNYGYT
TRBJ2-1 TRBV7-3 - ASSLTLGDHNEQF
TRBJ1-5 TRBV29-1 - SVGDQPQH
TRBJ2-1 TRBV11-1 TRBD1 ASSSVGQGGRYEQF
TRBJ2-1 TRBV18 TRBD2 ASSRRIIGLAGIQYQYNEQF
TRBJ2-2 TRBV4-2 - ASSPTARSTGELF
TRBJ1-5 TRBV27 - ASSSYNRAPQPQH
TRBJ2-1 TRBV19 TRBD2 ASSSRAGLAGFRQF
TRBJ2-2 TRBV20-1 TRBD1 SARVRTGGTVAGELF
TRBJ2-1 TRBV27 TRBD2 ASSLRGGSIYEQF
TRBJ2-4 TRBV5-6 - ASSPRRAKNIQY
TRBJ2-5 TRBV5-6 TRBD2 ASSSMTSGPLGVETQY
TRBJ2-3 TRBV11-2 TRBD2 ASSLDSIAGVSTDTQY
TRBJ2-5 TRBV11-2 - ASSLPQGQETQY
TRBJ1-5 TRBV20-1 TRBD1 SASRGANQPQH
TRBJ2-7 TRBV20-1 - SARDPETYEQY